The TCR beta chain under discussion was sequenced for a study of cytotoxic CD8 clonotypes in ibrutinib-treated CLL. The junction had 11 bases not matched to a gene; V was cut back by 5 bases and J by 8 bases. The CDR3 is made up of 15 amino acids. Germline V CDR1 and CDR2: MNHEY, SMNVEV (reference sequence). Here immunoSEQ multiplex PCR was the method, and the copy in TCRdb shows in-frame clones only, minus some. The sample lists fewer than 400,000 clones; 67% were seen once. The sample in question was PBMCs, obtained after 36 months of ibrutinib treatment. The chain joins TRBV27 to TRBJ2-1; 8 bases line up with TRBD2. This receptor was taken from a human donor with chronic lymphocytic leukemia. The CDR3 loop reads CASSLEAGVNYEQFF. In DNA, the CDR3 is TGTGCCAGCAGTCTAGAAGCGGGAGTTAACTATGAGCAGTTCTTC.